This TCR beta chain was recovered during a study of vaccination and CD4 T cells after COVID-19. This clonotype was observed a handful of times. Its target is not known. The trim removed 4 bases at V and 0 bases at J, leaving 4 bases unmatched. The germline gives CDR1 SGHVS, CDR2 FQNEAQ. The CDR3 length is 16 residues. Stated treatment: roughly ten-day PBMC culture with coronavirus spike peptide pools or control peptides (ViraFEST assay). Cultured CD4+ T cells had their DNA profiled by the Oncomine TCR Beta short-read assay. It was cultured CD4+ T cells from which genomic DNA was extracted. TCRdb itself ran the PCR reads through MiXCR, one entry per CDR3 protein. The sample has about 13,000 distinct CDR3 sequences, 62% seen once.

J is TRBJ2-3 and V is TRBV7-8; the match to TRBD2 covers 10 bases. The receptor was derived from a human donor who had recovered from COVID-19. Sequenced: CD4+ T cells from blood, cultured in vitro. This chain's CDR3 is CASSSELAGSTDTQYF. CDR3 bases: TGTGCCAGCAGCTCGGAACTAGCGGGGAGCACAGATACGCAGTATTTT.